Presented here are 19 T cell receptor beta chains from one specimen sequenced in a study of metastatic and nonmetastatic thyroid tumors. TCRdb re-analyzed the PCR reads using MiXCR. The repertoire consists of about 38,000 clones, with roughly 50% occurring once and the leading ten covering approximately 24%. Patients were all untreated before their thyroid surgery. Sequencing was done on a sample of tumor tissue. These receptors originate from a male donor with papillary thyroid cancer or a benign thyroid nodule (not recorded which). Some clones in this sample may be carry-over from other donors' samples.

The genes are TRBV5-1 and TRBJ2-7; D is undetermined. Germline V gene data show CDR1 as SGHRS and CDR2 as YFSETQ. Trimming left V 1 base short and J 5 bases short, with 7 bases between. This CDR3 region has 12 residues. CDR3 region: CASSLSQNEQYF. The CDR3 DNA reads TGCGCCAGCAGCTTGAGCCAAAACGAGCAGTACTTC.

The chain is built from TRBV2 and TRBJ2-3, with TRBD1 matching 8 bases. V was clipped by 6 bases and J by 2 bases; unmatched bases: 7. Germline values: CDR1 SNHLY, CDR2 FYNNEI. The CDR3 spans 15 residues. CDR3 sequence: CASSSGQASTDTQYF. DNA of the CDR3: TGTGCCAGCAGCTCGGGACAGGCCTCCACAGATACGCAGTATTTT.

This chain connects TRBV30 to TRBJ2-7; TRBD2 is a possible D gene (6 bases). The CDR3 sequence is 13 residues long. Germline assignment: CDR1 GTSNPN and CDR2 SVGIG (reference sequence). V was cut by 1 base and J by 3 bases, with 10 bases left in between. In DNA form, the CDR3 reads TGTGCCTGGAGTGGGGGGGTGCTCTACGAGCAGTACTTC. Translated: CAWSGGVLYEQYF.

This clone was seen only a few times. V gene TRBV28 combines with J gene TRBJ2-5, with 7 bases aligning to TRBD2. From germline, CDR1 is MDHEN and CDR2 SYDVKM. The CDR3 length is 16 residues. Germline trimming cut 3 bases from V and 6 bases from J; bases unmatched to any gene: 13. The CDR3 region has the DNA TGTGCCAGCAGTTTTCTGACTAGCTCACGGGGGAAGACCCAGTACTTC. This codes for CASSFLTSSRGKTQYF.

This chain uses TRBV20-1 with TRBJ2-1; TRBD2 matches 9 bases. Germline-derived CDR1 and CDR2 are DFQATT and SNEGSKA (reference sequence). The CDR3 spans 14 residues. Unmatched junction bases numbered 6, after V lost 3 bases and J lost 6 bases. The CDR3: CSASLLAGLNEQFF. In DNA, the CDR3 is TGCAGTGCTAGTTTACTAGCGGGCCTCAATGAGCAGTTCTTC.

This clone occurred a few times. This sequence joins TRBV6-4 and TRBJ2-3; maybe TRBD2 (6 bases). V was trimmed by 4 bases and J by 4 bases, leaving 12 bases between them. The CDR3 has 14 amino acids. Germline CDR1 and CDR2: MRHNA and SNTAGT. The CDR3 loop is CASSAEGEADTQYF. CDR3 in DNA: TGTGCCAGCAGTGCGGAGGGAGAGGCAGATACGCAGTATTTT.

The chain combines TRBV28 with TRBJ1-1; D call uncertain. V was pared by 3 bases and J by 4 bases, with 12 bases between. The CDR3 is 14 residues long. Germline V CDR1 and CDR2: MDHEN, SYDVKM. In DNA form, the CDR3 reads TGTGCCAGCAGTTTTGGGTGGAAGAGCACTGAAGCTTTCTTT. Its translation: CASSFGWKSTEAFF.

This chain joins TRBV18 and TRBJ1-3; maybe TRBD1 (6 bases). This CDR3 is 14 amino acids long. The germline gives CDR1 KGHSH, CDR2 LQKENI. The germline V and J ends were trimmed by 5 bases and 4 bases, with 12 bases remaining between them. The CDR3 nucleotides are TGTGCCAGCTCAGCCGGGACAAGCGGAAACACCATATATTTT. It specifies CASSAGTSGNTIYF.

The chain couples TRBV27 to TRBJ2-5, with D maybe TRBD2 (7 bases). V dropped 1 base and J dropped 5 bases, with 35 bases sitting between them. The CDR3 spans 22 residues. The germline CDR1 and CDR2 sequences are MNHEY and SMNVEV (reference sequence). CDR3 sequence reads: CASSLFLGRVAGWGGGLETQYF. Written as DNA, the CDR3 is TGTGCCAGCAGTTTATTTCTTGGTCGTGTGGCCGGTTGGGGAGGGGGGCTGGAGACCCAGTACTTC.

The chain has TRBV20-1 and TRBJ1-2; 8 nucleotides align to TRBD1. This CDR3 contains 14 residues. The V and J ends lost 6 bases and 8 bases, in that order; junction bases with no gene match: 14. Germline V gene lookup returns CDR1 DFQATT and CDR2 SNEGSKA (reference sequence). The CDR3 region has the DNA TGCAGTGCCACGACCACCGACAGGGGAGGAGGCTACACCTTC. Its protein product is CSATTTDRGGGYTF.

This clone has only a few counts. The CDR3 reads CASSEASARDTQYF. CDR3 sequence (DNA): TGTGCCAGTAGTGAGGCTAGCGCACGCGATACGCAGTATTTT. This chain links TRBV19 with TRBJ2-3; tentatively, D is TRBD2 (6 bases). The V end was cut by 5 bases, the J end by 6 bases, with 15 bases between. The germline V gene encodes CDR1 LNHDA and CDR2 SQIVND (reference sequence). The CDR3 loop spans 14 amino acids.

CDR3 region: CASSELDINYGYTF. The CDR3 DNA is TGTGCCAGCAGTGAGCTGGACATAAACTATGGCTACACCTTC. This chain links TRBV25-1 with TRBJ1-2; possible D gene TRBD1, 5 bases. Germline V gene data show CDR1 as MGHDK and CDR2 as SYGVNS. Between the trimmed V and J ends, which lost 3 bases and 2 bases, there was a span of 10 bases. CDR3 length equals 14 residues.

The genes are TRBV5-1 and TRBJ2-3, with no clear D. Deletions cut 4 bases from V and 2 bases from J, with 8 bases between. The CDR3 has 13 residues. Germline CDR1 reads SGHRS; CDR2 reads YFSETQ. The CDR3 loop is CASSPRVTDTQYF. Written as DNA, the CDR3 is TGCGCCAGCAGCCCACGGGTCACAGATACGCAGTATTTT.

V usage is TRBV20-1 and J usage is TRBJ2-7, with D possibly being TRBD1 (7 bases). The V end lost 4 bases, the J end lost 4 bases, and 17 bases lay between the germline ends. Germline lookup yields CDR1 DFQATT and CDR2 SNEGSKA (reference sequence). There are 14 residues in the CDR3. The CDR3 DNA sequence: TGCAGTGCTACGGTAGGAGGGGGCGCGTACGAGCAGTACTTC. It codes for CSATVGGGAYEQYF.

The chain is built from TRBV6-1 and TRBJ1-5; no clear D. The CDR3 is 12 residues long. Trimming took 8 bases from V and 0 from J, leaving 5 bases between them. Germline V gene data show CDR1 as MNHNS and CDR2 as SASEGT. CDR3 nucleotides: TGTGCCAGCGCATTTAGCAATCAGCCCCAGCATTTT. It codes for CASAFSNQPQHF.

The V call is TRBV5-1, the J call TRBJ1-2, with a weak D call TRBD1 (6 bases). V lost 0 bases and J 8 bases, leaving 14 bases between the germline ends. Germline V lookup: CDR1 SGHRS, CDR2 YFSETQ. The CDR3 runs to 14 residues. CDR3 sequence reads: CASSLDEGGTGYTF. In DNA form, the CDR3 reads TGCGCCAGCAGCTTGGACGAGGGGGGTACCGGCTACACCTTC. Looking up the rest from reference TRBV5-1 and TRBJ1-2 gives the full variable domain: KAGVTQTPRYLIKTRGQQVTLSCSPISGHRSVSWYQQTPGQGLQFLFEYFSETQRNKGNFPGRFSGRQFSNSRSEMNVSTLELGDSALYLCASSLDEGGTGYTFGSGTRLTVV.

V is TRBV20-1 and J is TRBJ2-7; D possibly corresponds to TRBD1 (5 bases). Trimming cost V 6 bases and J 4 bases, with 16 bases left between them. The CDR3 is 13 amino acids. Per germline, CDR1 DFQATT and CDR2 SNEGSKA (reference sequence). CDR3 sequence: CSARQRADYEQYF. The CDR3 DNA sequence: TGCAGTGCCCGACAGCGAGCTGATTACGAGCAGTACTTC.

The J gene is TRBJ1-4, the V gene TRBV7-2; the D gene is possibly TRBD1 (6 bases). Germline CDR1 is SGHTA and CDR2 is FQGNSA. The V end was cut by 2 bases, the J end by 7 bases, with 14 bases between. CDR3 length equals 15 residues. The CDR3 is CASSLRWGLGEKLFF. DNA for the CDR3: TGTGCCAGCAGCTTACGTTGGGGGCTAGGTGAAAAACTGTTTTTT.

The gene calls are TRBV2 and TRBJ2-7, with 7 positions matching TRBD1. This CDR3 has 13 amino acids. Germline V lookup: CDR1 SNHLY, CDR2 FYNNEI. Unmatched junction bases numbered 4, after V lost 3 bases and J lost 5 bases. CDR3 nucleotides: TGTGCCAGCAGTGATGACAGGGTACACGAGCAGTACTTC. As protein: CASSDDRVHEQYF.